What follows are 26 T cell receptor beta chains derived from one specimen sequenced in a study of T cell responses to AZD1222 COVID-19 vaccine. TCRdb's table, derived via immunoSEQ multiplex PCR, lists solely in-frame clones and lacks some. The sample lists about 130,000 clones; 90% to 95% were seen once. Material: peripheral blood, obtained on day 0 of AZD1222 vaccination. These TCRs come from an adult in good health.

The CDR3: CASSVGGPTEAFF. DNA of the CDR3: TGTGCCAGCAGCGTAGGGGGTCCCACTGAAGCTTTCTTT. The chain links TRBV9 to TRBJ1-1; D uncertain. V lost 0 bases and J lost 4, with 7 bases in between. The CDR3 is made up of 13 amino acids. Germline V CDR1 and CDR2: SGDLS, YYNGEE.

The rearrangement links TRBV7-8 to TRBJ2-3, with D uncertain. Germline V CDR1 and CDR2: SGHVS, FQNEAQ. This CDR3 has 17 residues. V was pared by 1 base and J by 0 bases, with 14 bases between. In DNA form, the CDR3 reads TGTGCCAGCAGCTTAGAGGGCACCCTGTCTAGCACAGATACGCAGTATTTT. Translating gives CASSLEGTLSSTDTQYF.

The rearrangement uses TRBV27 and TRBJ2-3, with 7 bases that match TRBD2. Germline CDR1 and CDR2: MNHEY and SMNVEV (reference sequence). V dropped 3 bases and J dropped 6; count of bases not matched to a gene: 6. This CDR3 is 14 amino acids long. The CDR3 loop reads CASSFREAEDTQYF. CDR3 bases: TGTGCCAGCAGTTTTCGGGAGGCGGAGGATACGCAGTATTTT.

The J gene is TRBJ1-2, the V gene TRBV10-3, with D tentatively TRBD1 (6 bases). Germline V gene data show CDR1 as ENHRY and CDR2 as SYGVKD. CDR3 length: 15 amino acids. Trimming cost V 0 bases and J 6 bases, with 14 bases left between them. DNA for the CDR3: TGTGCCATCAGTGAGTCCGTTGTTCGGACAGATGGCTACACCTTC. Amino acids: CAISESVVRTDGYTF.

The chain employs TRBV9 and TRBJ1-2; unclear D gene. Germline lookup yields CDR1 SGDLS and CDR2 YYNGEE. V dropped 0 bases and J dropped 8 bases, with 2 bases sitting between them. The length of the CDR3 is 10 residues. The CDR3 spells CASSVGGYTF. The CDR3 DNA reads as TGTGCCAGCAGCGTAGGCGGCTACACCTTC. The entire variable domain, with the rest obtained from reference TRBV9 and TRBJ1-2, is as follows: DSGVTQTPKHLITATGQRVTLRCSPRSGDLSVYWYQQSLDQGLQFLIQYYNGEERAKGNILERFSAQQFPDLHSELNLSSLELGDSALYFCASSVGGYTFGSGTRLTVV.

The V and J genes are TRBV5-6 and TRBJ2-7; weak D call: TRBD1 (5 bases). The CDR3 length is 15 residues. Trimming shortened V by 4 bases and J by 0 bases, and 14 bases separated the two germline ends. Per germline, CDR1 SGHDT and CDR2 YYEEEE. The CDR3 sequence is CASSTDKANSYEQYF. In DNA form, the CDR3 reads TGTGCCAGCAGCACGGACAAAGCAAACTCCTACGAGCAGTACTTC. Full variable domain (remainder filled in from reference TRBV5-6 and TRBJ2-7): DAGVTQSPTHLIKTRGQQVTLRCSPKSGHDTVSWYQQALGQGPQFIFQYYEEEERQRGNFPDRFSGHQFPNYSSELNVNALLLGDSALYLCASSTDKANSYEQYFGPGTRLTVT.

The chain is built from TRBV5-1 and TRBJ1-6, with D tentatively TRBD1 (5 bases). In germline, CDR1 is SGHRS, CDR2 YFSETQ. CDR3 size: 18 residues. V shed 6 bases and J shed 0 bases, with 19 bases lying between them. Here the CDR3 reads CASIHPGPGCSYNSPLHF. The CDR3 DNA reads as TGCGCCAGCATCCACCCCGGCCCAGGGTGCTCCTATAATTCACCCCTCCACTTT.

This sequence joins TRBV15 and TRBJ1-2, with TRBD1 as a possible D gene (5 bases). The CDR3 totals 13 residues. In germline, CDR1 is LNHNV, CDR2 YYDKDF (reference sequence). Trimming took off 8 bases at V and 9 bases at J, with 19 bases between the two ends. This chain's CDR3 is CATRHDWDFSYTF. DNA for the CDR3: TGTGCCACCCGGCATGATTGGGACTTTAGCTACACCTTC.

This rearrangement joins TRBV19 to TRBJ1-5, with TRBD1 identical over 9 bases. In germline, CDR1 is LNHDA, CDR2 SQIVND (reference sequence). The V segment lost 3 bases and the J segment 1 base; nucleotides outside the gene matches: 7. The CDR3 contains 17 residues. The CDR3 sequence is CASSIGTGPRSNQPQHF. In DNA, the CDR3 is TGTGCCAGTAGTATCGGGACAGGGCCAAGGAGCAATCAGCCCCAGCATTTT.

V gene TRBV3-1 (or the pseudogene TRBV3-2) combines with J gene TRBJ1-6; D unresolved. Per the germline V gene, CDR1 is LGHDT and CDR2 is YNNKEL (reference sequence). The CDR3 is made up of 12 amino acids. V was trimmed by 1 base and J by 8 bases, leaving 3 bases between them. CDR3 sequence reads: CASSQGDSPLHF. The CDR3 DNA is TGTGCCAGCAGCCAAGGGGATTCACCCCTCCACTTT.

The CDR3 coding sequence is TGTGCCAGCAGTTATCAGGGGCTCGACGAGCAGTACTTC. Its translation is CASSYQGLDEQYF. The chain has TRBV27 and TRBJ2-7; TRBD1 might be the D (6 bases). Germline V gene data show CDR1 as MNHEY and CDR2 as SMNVEV (reference sequence). V was shortened by 4 bases and J by 5 bases, with 12 bases between the two germline ends. This CDR3 region has 13 residues.

The chain joins TRBV13 to TRBJ1-4; TRBD1 is a possible D gene (6 bases). The V gene lost 4 bases and the J gene lost 6 bases, with 18 bases spanning the gap. CDR1 is PRHDT and CDR2 is FYEKMQ in the germline V gene (reference sequence). The CDR3 sequence is 16 residues long. The CDR3 DNA sequence: TGTGCCAGCAGCTCATCCCCGCGGGGGGCGGATGAAAAACTGTTTTTT. Protein product: CASSSSPRGADEKLFF.

This chain links TRBV4-3 with TRBJ2-7, with 8 nucleotides matching TRBD1. CDR1 and CDR2 (germline): LGHNA, YSLEER. The length of the CDR3 is 17 residues. Germline trimming cut 1 base from V and 1 base from J; bases unmatched to any gene: 9. CDR3 DNA: TGCGCCAGCAGCCAAGCCGACCCAGGGGGCGCGTCCTACGAGCAGTACTTC. It is translated as CASSQADPGGASYEQYF.

In nucleotides, the CDR3 is TGTGCCAGCAGCTCTGGGGCGGGCCATTCACCCCTCCACTTT. It specifies CASSSGAGHSPLHF. This rearrangement joins TRBV7-3 to TRBJ1-6; D might be TRBD1 (5 bases). V shed 4 bases and J shed 8 bases, with 12 bases lying between them. The CDR3 spans 14 residues. Germline assignment: CDR1 SGHTA and CDR2 FQGTGA.

The chain has TRBV7-3 and TRBJ2-5; possibly TRBD2 for D (5 bases). The CDR3 length is 13 residues. V was clipped by 3 bases and J by 1 base, with 6 bases between them. Per germline, CDR1 SGHTA and CDR2 FQGTGA. The CDR3 sequence is CASSLDFQETQYF. The CDR3 DNA reads TGTGCCAGCAGCTTGGACTTCCAAGAGACCCAGTACTTC. Full variable domain (missing parts from reference TRBV7-3 and TRBJ2-5): GAGVSQTPSNKVTEKGKYVELRCDPISGHTALYWYRQSLGQGPEFLIYFQGTGAADDSGLPNDRFFAVRPEGSVSTLKIQRTERGDSAVYLCASSLDFQETQYFGPGTRLLVL.

The chain combines TRBV9 with TRBJ2-5; possible D gene TRBD2, 6 bases. CDR1 is SGDLS, CDR2 YYNGEE, per germline. The CDR3 covers 14 residues. Trimming removed 4 bases at V and 5 bases at J, with 15 bases between. CDR3 amino acids: CASSLTSLGETQYF. CDR3 sequence (DNA): TGTGCCAGCAGCCTGACTAGTTTAGGGGAGACCCAGTACTTC.

The chain carries TRBV25-1 and TRBJ2-7, with 8 bases lining up with TRBD1. The CDR3 runs 15 residues. V gave up 4 bases and J gave up 2 bases; unmatched junction bases: 7. CDR1 and CDR2 (germline): MGHDK, SYGVNS. The CDR3 DNA is TGTGCCAGCAGTGGAGCAGGGGGCCAGACCTACGAGCAGTACTTC. It codes for CASSGAGGQTYEQYF.

V and J are TRBV2 and TRBJ2-7; 7 positions match TRBD2. The CDR3 is made up of 12 amino acids. Germline V gene lookup returns CDR1 SNHLY and CDR2 FYNNEI. The trim removed 11 bases at V and 4 bases at J, leaving 8 bases unmatched. CDR3 protein: CACRGVGYEQYF. The CDR3, as DNA: TGTGCCTGCCGGGGGGTTGGGTACGAGCAGTACTTC.

This chain joins TRBV12-5 and TRBJ1-5, with D possibly TRBD1 on 6 matching bases. Trimming pared 7 bases from V and 4 bases from J, leaving 20 bases between. The CDR3 is made up of 16 amino acids. Germline loops: CDR1 LGHNT, CDR2 FRNRAP. CDR3 nucleotide sequence: TGTGCTAGTGTCCCGGGGGCGGGGGCCCCGAATCAGCCCCAGCATTTT. Translated: CASVPGAGAPNQPQHF. The complete variable domain, with remaining parts taken from reference TRBV12-5 and TRBJ1-5, reads DARVTQTPRHKVTEMGQEVTMRCQPILGHNTVFWYRQTMMQGLELLAYFRNRAPLDDSGMPKDRFSAEMPDATLATLKIQPSEPRDSAVYFCASVPGAGAPNQPQHFGDGTRLSIL.

The chain employs TRBV5-4 and TRBJ2-7; possibly TRBD2 for D (5 bases). Germline CDR1 is SGHNT and CDR2 is YYREEE (reference sequence). The CDR3 spans 14 residues. V lost 4 bases, J lost 6 bases, and 17 bases lay in between. The CDR3 coding sequence is TGTGCCAGCAGCCCCGGCTGGTACGAGGGCGAGCAGTACTTC. Translating gives CASSPGWYEGEQYF.

The rearrangement joins TRBV2 to TRBJ1-1, with TRBD1 as a possible D gene (5 bases). Per the germline V gene, CDR1 is SNHLY and CDR2 is FYNNEI. Trimming cost V 10 bases and J 2 bases, with 14 bases left between them. The CDR3 totals 13 residues. The DNA of the CDR3 is TGTGCCACCAACCCGGGGGTCAACACTGAAGCTTTCTTT. Residues: CATNPGVNTEAFF.

This chain uses TRBV2 with TRBJ1-2; no clear D gene. Germline CDR1 reads SNHLY; CDR2 reads FYNNEI. Trimming pared 1 base from V and 4 bases from J, leaving 16 bases between. The CDR3 contains 16 residues. CDR3 DNA: TGTGCCAGCAGTGAAGGGGCCGGCCCGTCGGGCTATGGCTACACCTTC. It codes for CASSEGAGPSGYGYTF. Supplemented by reference TRBV2 and TRBJ1-2, the full variable domain reads EPEVTQTPSHQVTQMGQEVILRCVPISNHLYFYWYRQILGQKVEFLVSFYNNEISEKSEIFDDQFSVERPDGSNFTLKIRSTKLEDSAMYFCASSEGAGPSGYGYTFGSGTRLTVV.

About this clone itself: The sample has other DNA sequences that encode this CDR3 too. The chain couples TRBV7-2 to TRBJ2-5; D possibly corresponds to TRBD1 (5 bases). The CDR3 length is 13 residues. Germline loops: CDR1 SGHTA, CDR2 FQGNSA. Trimming removed 5 bases at V and 1 base at J, with 8 bases between. Here the CDR3 reads CASSRGSQETQYF. The CDR3 region has the DNA TGTGCCAGCAGCAGGGGCAGCCAAGAGACCCAGTACTTC.

The chain has TRBV2 and TRBJ1-2; D not certain. Germline V gene data show CDR1 as SNHLY and CDR2 as FYNNEI. V shed 7 bases and J shed 2 bases, with 11 bases lying between them. The CDR3 has 13 amino acids. The CDR3 DNA sequence: TGTGCCAGCAAGAGGCTCGGGAACTATGGCTACACCTTC. Protein product: CASKRLGNYGYTF.

The chain recombines TRBV6-2 or TRBV6-3 with TRBJ1-5; 9 bases line up with TRBD1. With 6 bases clipped from V and 0 bases from J, the junction kept 6 bases outside the gene matches. The CDR3 loop spans 16 amino acids. CDR1 is MNHEY and CDR2 is SVGEGT in the germline V gene. The CDR3 loop reads CASSHGQGISNQPQHF. In nucleotides, the CDR3 is TGTGCCAGCAGCCACGGACAGGGGATTAGCAATCAGCCCCAGCATTTT.

The chain carries TRBV27 and TRBJ1-6; no reliable D call. Germline CDR1 and CDR2: MNHEY and SMNVEV (reference sequence). The CDR3 loop spans 12 amino acids. The ends were cut back, 3 bases at V and 7 bases at J, with 4 bases in the middle. The CDR3 DNA is TGTGCCAGCAGTTTTAAAAATTCACCCCTCCACTTT. It translates to CASSFKNSPLHF.